This is a list of T cell receptor beta chains from one sample in a study of radiation and T cells in renal cell carcinoma. Using immunoSEQ multiplex PCR, the repertoire was profiled, and TCRdb retains in-frame clones only, with some absent. Of about 83,000 clones listed, around 78% were seen once; the top ten hold approximately 2.3%. The sequences come from blood, collected from a patient whose treatment included radiotherapy and nephrectomy. The receptors were sampled from a woman between 55 and 75 years old with renal cell carcinoma. The CDR3 runs from the conserved cysteine through the conserved F or W.

TRBJ1-1 | TRBV5-1 | CASTPRVDSSYTEAFF
TRBJ1-6 | TRBV5-1 | CASSQTGRRDSPLHF
TRBJ1-5 | TRBV6-6 | CASRITGGYNQPQHF
TRBJ2-7 | TRBV29-1 | CSAKDRALPNEQYF
TRBJ2-7 | TRBV7-9 | CASSLVGNYEQYF
TRBJ2-3 | TRBV15 | CATSRVAGGLKSTDTQYF
TRBJ2-7 | TRBV5-6 | CASSSHYEQYF
TRBJ1-2 | TRBV4-3 | CASSPYTPGTGAYTF
TRBJ2-7 | TRBV19 | CASSISVWGGEQYF
TRBJ2-7 | TRBV11-3 | CASSFGGADYEQYF
TRBJ1-2 | TRBV28 | CASKGSNYGYTF
TRBJ2-1 | TRBV6-1 | CASSEITSRNEQFF
TRBJ2-2 | TRBV5-1 | CASSFDFNTGELFF
TRBJ2-7 | TRBV5-4 | CASSRQESEQYF
TRBJ2-1 | TRBV27 | CASSLTRGGGEQFF
TRBJ2-7 | TRBV7-9 | CASSPVQAGYEQYF
TRBJ2-1 | TRBV6-5 | CASSKLAGTYNEQFF
TRBJ2-5 | TRBV2 | CASGTRLAGGLETQYF
TRBJ2-1 | TRBV18 | CASSPEHRGNEQFF
TRBJ2-2 | TRBV19 | CASSMGRGSGELFF
TRBJ2-5 | TRBV7-2 | CASSLYSGQSQETQYF
TRBJ2-1 | TRBV29-1 | CSVVEGYNEQFF
TRBJ2-3 | TRBV11-2 | CASSLDTVTDTQYF
TRBJ1-2 | TRBV2 | CASTEEGDGYTF
TRBJ2-2 | TRBV6-5 | CASSGTSENTGELFF
TRBJ2-2 | TRBV7-3 | CASRTGYTGELFF
TRBJ2-3 | TRBV6-5 | CASSLLAAHTQYF
TRBJ2-1 | TRBV19 | CASSIDHTGARDEQFF
TRBJ2-2 | TRBV18 | CASSLQRNTGELFF
TRBJ1-1 | TRBV27 | CASSLSTRDRTNTEAFF
TRBJ2-3 | TRBV28 | CASRSSGTDTQYF
TRBJ2-3 | TRBV19 | CASSVRLAGGATDTQYF
TRBJ1-2 | TRBV6-1 | CASSREGQGAYGYTF
TRBJ1-2 | TRBV29-1 | CSVGGSTANYGYTF
TRBJ2-7 | TRBV29-1 | CSVESRDAYEQYF
TRBJ1-5 | TRBV19 | CASSPPGTGYGQPQHF
TRBJ1-2 | TRBV2 | CASSPEGLGGNGYTF
TRBJ2-3 | TRBV11-2 | CASTEAGGRTDTQYF
TRBJ2-7 | TRBV10-3 | CAISGTSGRAGFVQYF
TRBJ2-7 | TRBV6-5 | CASSLDGYEQYF
TRBJ2-5 | TRBV7-9 | CASSFHAGAGETQYF
TRBJ1-5 | TRBV27 | CASSSTGIRNQPQHF
TRBJ1-2 | TRBV28 | CASSLAQNYGYTF
TRBJ2-7 | TRBV2 | CASKEGAGEQYF
TRBJ2-1 | TRBV27 | CASSLARASVQFF
TRBJ2-3 | TRBV9 | CASSSSIEDTQYF
TRBJ2-2 | TRBV2 | CAQRQGQTGELFF
TRBJ1-4 | TRBV2 | CASSVRGVTNEKLFF
TRBJ1-3 | TRBV10-3 | CAISEGGLSGNTIYF
TRBJ2-7 | TRBV9 | CASSADRVSGSYEQYF
TRBJ1-3 | TRBV18 | CASSPLGQTGNTIYF
TRBJ1-4 | TRBV14 | CASSLNRGRSEKLFF
TRBJ1-2 | TRBV7-9 | CASSRTGGEGYTF
TRBJ2-7 | TRBV6-6 | CASSYSEGGEQYF